This entry lists 14 T cell receptor beta chains sequenced from one sample in a study of neurological immune-mediated disorders. TCRdb reanalysed the 5' RACE reads using MiXCR and keeps one entry per CDR3 protein. The data show about 30,000 distinct CDR3 sequences, 5.5% to 6% seen once. Material: CD4+ T cells from blood. The receptors were gathered from a woman between 45 and 65 years old in good health.

This clonotype was seen at least ten times. V and J are TRBV11-2 and TRBJ2-4; possibly TRBD1 or TRBD2 for D (6 bases each). The germline gives CDR1 SGHAT, CDR2 FQNNGV. V shed 6 bases and J shed 1 base, with 16 bases lying between them. This CDR3 region has 16 residues. CDR3 nucleotides: TGTGCCAGCAGATCCCCGGGGGCTGCGGCCAAAAACATTCAGTACTTC. Translated: CASRSPGAAAKNIQYF. Full variable domain (rest looked up from reference TRBV11-2 and TRBJ2-4): EAGVAQSPRYKIIEKRQSVAFWCNPISGHATLYWYQQILGQGPKLLIQFQNNGVVDDSQLPKDRFSAERLKGVDSTLKIQPAKLEDSAVYLCASRSPGAAAKNIQYFGAGTRLSVL.

This chain links TRBV6-5 with TRBJ2-1; D tentatively reads TRBD1 or TRBD2 (6 bases each). The CDR3 consists of 14 residues. Germline V gene data show CDR1 as MNHEY and CDR2 as SVGAGI. V was shortened by 6 bases and J by 10 bases, with 19 bases between the two germline ends. CDR3 DNA: TGTGCCAGCAGCTCTATGGACAGTCGGGGGGAGCAGTTCTTC. Translated: CASSSMDSRGEQFF.

The table lists this clonotype with many counts. The rearrangement joins TRBV10-3 to TRBJ1-1; D gene ambiguous. Germline V gene data show CDR1 as ENHRY and CDR2 as SYGVKD. CDR3 length: 14 amino acids. The V end lost 2 bases, the J end lost 0 bases, and 7 bases lay between the germline ends. CDR3 nucleotides: TGTGCCATCAGTGAGGGAAGGTTGAACACTGAAGCTTTCTTT. This codes for CAISEGRLNTEAFF.

This clonotype was detected ten times or more. V is TRBV28 and J is TRBJ1-1; D is possibly TRBD1 (5 bases). This CDR3 region has 14 residues. V lost 1 base and J lost 4, with 10 bases in between. The germline V gene has CDR1 MDHEN and CDR2 SYDVKM. The CDR3 sequence is CASSLLGESTEAFF. DNA of the CDR3: TGTGCCAGCAGTTTATTGGGGGAGAGCACTGAAGCTTTCTTT.

At least ten counts were recorded for this clonotype. This chain links TRBV7-2 with TRBJ2-5; TRBD1 might be the D (5 bases). The CDR3 totals 13 residues. Germline V gene lookup returns CDR1 SGHTA and CDR2 FQGNSA. The V and J ends lost 6 bases and 4 bases respectively, with 12 bases between them. The CDR3 DNA sequence: TGTGCCAGCAGGAAGACAGTGGGAGAGACCCAGTACTTC. Protein: CASRKTVGETQYF.

This clonotype appeared many times. This chain links TRBV6-2 or TRBV6-3 with TRBJ2-1; 7 bases map to TRBD2. After removal of 6 bases from V and 14 bases from J, the junction contained 7 bases not matched to a gene. The V gene's germline CDR1 is MNHEY and CDR2 SVGEGT. This CDR3 is 11 amino acids long. The CDR3 DNA is TGTGCCAGCAGCGACGGGGCGGGGGAGTTCTTC. Translated: CASSDGAGEFF.

This clonotype came up many times. The chain joins TRBV18 to TRBJ2-1, with 11 bases lining up with TRBD2. Per germline, CDR1 KGHSH and CDR2 LQKENI. Trimming at V came to 6 bases and at J to 4 bases, leaving 5 bases not matched to a gene. The CDR3 spans 15 residues. CDR3 in amino acids: CASSPGTSGYNEQFF. In nucleotides, the CDR3 is TGTGCCAGCTCCCCCGGGACTAGCGGATACAATGAGCAGTTCTTC.

This clonotype was observed many times. The genes are TRBV4-2 and TRBJ2-7; TRBD2 matches 8 bases. V was clipped by 0 bases and J by 3 bases; unmatched bases: 7. Per the germline V gene, CDR1 is LGHNA and CDR2 is YNFKEQ. This CDR3 has 16 residues. CDR3 protein: CASSQEAGGFRYEQYF. The CDR3 DNA is TGTGCCAGCAGCCAAGAGGCGGGAGGTTTCCGCTACGAGCAGTACTTC.

This clonotype has at least ten counts. The chain is built from TRBV24-1 and TRBJ1-2, with D unresolved. Germline V gives CDR1 KGHDR, CDR2 SFDVKD. Trimming cost V 5 bases and J 9 bases, with 9 bases left between them. This CDR3 is 11 amino acids long. The CDR3 DNA sequence: TGTGCCACCAGTGTCCTTGGGAGCTACACCTTC. It specifies CATSVLGSYTF.

This clonotype was detected ten times or more. This chain uses TRBV20-1 with TRBJ2-7; 9 bases align to TRBD2. With V trimmed by 3 bases and J by 2 bases, 5 bases remained unmatched. CDR1 DFQATT and CDR2 SNEGSKA come from the germline V gene (reference sequence). CDR3 size: 14 residues. CDR3: CSARVAGAPYEQYF. The CDR3 nucleotides read TGCAGTGCTAGGGTAGCGGGGGCCCCCTACGAGCAGTACTTC.

This clonotype was observed many times. CDR3 protein: CASSEGIGAGHTGELFF. The CDR3 DNA sequence: TGTGCCAGCAGTGAAGGAATTGGGGCAGGGCACACCGGGGAGCTGTTTTTT. This chain links TRBV2 with TRBJ2-2, with D tentatively TRBD1 (5 bases). This CDR3 region has 17 residues. Germline V CDR1 and CDR2: SNHLY, FYNNEI. Between the trimmed V and J ends, which lost 1 base and 3 bases, there was a span of 15 bases.

This clonotype has ten or more counts. The V and J genes are TRBV28 and TRBJ2-7, with TRBD1 identical over 9 bases. Per germline, CDR1 MDHEN and CDR2 SYDVKM. The trim removed 4 bases at V and 3 bases at J, leaving 10 bases unmatched. The CDR3 is made up of 16 amino acids. The CDR3 spells CASSSSPGTGIYEQYF. DNA of the CDR3: TGTGCCAGCAGTTCCTCACCCGGGACAGGGATCTACGAGCAGTACTTC.

This clonotype was detected ten times or more. This rearrangement joins TRBV4-2 to TRBJ2-2; the match to TRBD2 covers 8 bases. This CDR3 is 17 amino acids long. Trimming at V came to 1 base and at J to 1 base, leaving 5 bases not matched to a gene. Germline loops: CDR1 LGHNA, CDR2 YNFKEQ. CDR3 sequence (DNA): TGTGCCAGCAGCCAAGCGTCCGGGGGGGGGAACACCGGGGAGCTGTTTTTT. Protein product: CASSQASGGGNTGELFF.

This clonotype was counted only a few times. The CDR3 nucleotides are TGCGCCAGCAGACCGATTGGGCTAAAAGACACCGGGGAGCTGTTTTTT. Its protein product is CASRPIGLKDTGELFF. J is TRBJ2-2 and V is TRBV4-1; D uncertain. The CDR3 contains 16 residues. V gave up 6 bases and J gave up 3 bases, with 17 bases separating them. Germline loops: CDR1 MGHRA, CDR2 YSYEKL.